In this sample, the clone carrying this TCR beta chain turned up a few times. No antigen is known for it. This sample stems from a study of T cells after yellow fever vaccination. Study summary: Fractions with few cells were prepared using SMART-Seq v4 Ultra Low Input. Regarding the study as a whole: Contaminating bulk clonotypes could be abundant in FACS-sorted repertoires. Some clonotypes were seen in both the CD4 and the CD8 compartments. These made up a small share and likely arose from convergent recombination.

Trimming shortened V by 1 base and J by 4 bases, and 10 bases separated the two germline ends. The CDR3 has 15 residues. The germline gives CDR1 SGHTA, CDR2 FQGNSA. TCR cDNA was made by 5'RACE template switching, adding a universal primer site and UMIs. TCRdb re-derived calls from the 5' RACE reads in MiXCR, one entry per CDR3 protein. Of hundreds of thousands of distinct CDR3 sequences in the sample, 13% were seen once. This chain connects TRBV7-2 to TRBJ2-2, with a tentative D call TRBD1 (5 bases). This sequence was found in a man under 40 who received the YFV17D yellow fever vaccine. The input for sequencing was PBMCs, taken on the day of the yellow fever booster vaccination. The CDR3 bases are TGTGCCAGCAGCTTAGTAGGGGATTTCACCGGGGAGCTGTTTTTT. Protein: CASSLVGDFTGELFF. Drawing the rest from reference TRBV7-2 and TRBJ2-2, the complete variable domain is GAGVSQSPSNKVTEKGKDVELRCDPISGHTALYWYRQSLGQGLEFLIYFQGNSAPDKSGLPSDRFSAERTGGSVSTLTIQRTQQEDSAVYLCASSLVGDFTGELFFGEGSRLTVL.